Listed below are T cell receptor beta chains from one sample, sequenced in a study of identical twins. Each CDR3 protein gets one entry after TCRdb re-called the 5' RACE reads with MiXCR. The table records about 700,000 distinct CDR3 sequences, 8% to 9% of them present only once. The data also belong to a second study, concerning yellow fever vaccine responses in identical twins.

Specimen: PBMCs. The receptors come from a woman between 18 and 30 years old in good health. The CDR3 runs from the conserved cysteine through the conserved F or W. Each record gives: clone size, D gene, J gene, V gene, CDR3 DNA, CDR3 protein. The D gene is left open where the match is weak. Size tells how often a clone was seen (once, few, many) or the class of an expanded clone, and some rows leave it out.

clone_size: -
d_call: -
j_call: TRBJ2-1
v_call: TRBV28
cdr3_nt: TGTGCCAGCAGTTTAAAGGCGTGGGGGACAGGGAGGCTGGCGGGAGGCTACAATGAGCAGTTCTTC
cdr3_aa: CASSLKAWGTGRLAGGYNEQFF

clone_size: many
d_call: -
j_call: TRBJ2-7
v_call: TRBV20-1
cdr3_nt: TGCAGTGCTAGAGATCTCTCTAGCGCCCACTATGAGCAGTACTTC
cdr3_aa: CSARDLSSAHYEQYF

clone_size: -
d_call: -
j_call: TRBJ2-7
v_call: TRBV27
cdr3_nt: TGTGCCAGCAGTTTAGGAATAGCTGGATACGAGCAGTACTTC
cdr3_aa: CASSLGIAGYEQYF

clone_size: -
d_call: -
j_call: TRBJ2-1
v_call: TRBV14
cdr3_nt: TGTGCCAGCAGCCAAGATGGCAGCTTCTCCTACAATGAGCAGTTCTTC
cdr3_aa: CASSQDGSFSYNEQFF

clone_size: -
d_call: -
j_call: TRBJ1-2
v_call: TRBV9
cdr3_nt: TGTGCCAGCAGCCGATCAAGGTCCCCCTATGGCTACACCTTC
cdr3_aa: CASSRSRSPYGYTF

clone_size: -
d_call: TRBD2
j_call: TRBJ2-5
v_call: TRBV28
cdr3_nt: TGTGCCAGCAGACACACCGGGACTAGCGGGACGGGGCAAGAGACCCAGTACTTC
cdr3_aa: CASRHTGTSGTGQETQYF

clone_size: many
d_call: TRBD2
j_call: TRBJ2-2
v_call: TRBV12-3/TRBV12-4
cdr3_nt: TGTGCCAGCAGTTTCGGACTAGCCGGGGAGCTGTTTTTT
cdr3_aa: CASSFGLAGELFF

clone_size: few
d_call: -
j_call: TRBJ1-2
v_call: TRBV12-3/TRBV12-4
cdr3_nt: TGTGCCACCAGAGGAGCCTACTATGGCTACACCTTC
cdr3_aa: CATRGAYYGYTF

clone_size: few
d_call: TRBD1
j_call: TRBJ1-2
v_call: TRBV12-3/TRBV12-4
cdr3_nt: TGTGCCAGCCTGTCAGGGGGCCCCGACTATGGCTACACCTTC
cdr3_aa: CASLSGGPDYGYTF

clone_size: -
d_call: TRBD1
j_call: TRBJ1-1
v_call: TRBV7-8
cdr3_nt: TGTGCCAGCAGCCCGGGACAGGGGGTGCGGGGCACTGAAGCTTTCTTT
cdr3_aa: CASSPGQGVRGTEAFF

clone_size: -
d_call: TRBD2
j_call: TRBJ2-7
v_call: TRBV20-1
cdr3_nt: TGCAGTCTAGGACTAGCGGGACTCTTCGACTACGAGCAGTACTTC
cdr3_aa: CSLGLAGLFDYEQYF

clone_size: -
d_call: TRBD2
j_call: TRBJ2-5
v_call: TRBV6-2/TRBV6-3
cdr3_nt: TGTGCCAGCAGTTCCCCCCTTAGCGGGCCTCGGAGGGAGACCCAGTACTTC
cdr3_aa: CASSSPLSGPRRETQYF

clone_size: -
d_call: -
j_call: TRBJ2-5
v_call: TRBV20-1
cdr3_nt: TGCAGTGCCGCCCCGGGCCATCTAGAGACCCAGTACTTC
cdr3_aa: CSAAPGHLETQYF

clone_size: -
d_call: TRBD1
j_call: TRBJ2-3
v_call: TRBV3-1
cdr3_nt: TGTGCCAGCAGCCGTGGACAGGGCGGTGGTGCAGATACGCAGTATTTT
cdr3_aa: CASSRGQGGGADTQYF

clone_size: few
d_call: TRBD1
j_call: TRBJ1-5
v_call: TRBV7-9
cdr3_nt: TGTGCCAGCAGCTCGGGACAGGGGACAGATAATCAGCCCCAGCATTTT
cdr3_aa: CASSSGQGTDNQPQHF

clone_size: -
d_call: TRBD1
j_call: TRBJ2-2
v_call: TRBV5-8
cdr3_nt: TGTGCCAGCAGCTCATTCCGGACAGGGAACACCGGGGAGCTGTTTTTT
cdr3_aa: CASSSFRTGNTGELFF

clone_size: -
d_call: TRBD2
j_call: TRBJ2-5
v_call: TRBV2
cdr3_nt: TGTGCCAGCCTCGTACCTAGCGGGGGGTTAGAGACCCAGTACTTC
cdr3_aa: CASLVPSGGLETQYF

clone_size: -
d_call: TRBD1
j_call: TRBJ2-6
v_call: TRBV27
cdr3_nt: TGTGCCAGCAGTCAGCCGGGACAGGGTTCTGGAGGGGCCAACGTCCTGACTTTC
cdr3_aa: CASSQPGQGSGGANVLTF

clone_size: many
d_call: TRBD1
j_call: TRBJ2-1
v_call: TRBV12-3/TRBV12-4
cdr3_nt: TGTGCCAGCAGAAATGGACAGGGGGGCCGTGAGCAGTTCTTC
cdr3_aa: CASRNGQGGREQFF

clone_size: few
d_call: -
j_call: TRBJ2-3
v_call: TRBV7-9
cdr3_nt: TGTGCCAGCAGGGGACCCCGGGCAGATAGTACGCAGTATTTT
cdr3_aa: CASRGPRADSTQYF

clone_size: -
d_call: -
j_call: TRBJ2-3
v_call: TRBV5-6
cdr3_nt: TGTGCCAGCAGCCGCCCCCCCCAGGATACGCAGTATTTT
cdr3_aa: CASSRPPQDTQYF

clone_size: few
d_call: TRBD1
j_call: TRBJ2-1
v_call: TRBV3-1
cdr3_nt: TGTGCCAGCAGCCAAGGAGGACAGGGAACCTACAATGAGCAGTTCTTC
cdr3_aa: CASSQGGQGTYNEQFF

clone_size: few
d_call: TRBD1
j_call: TRBJ2-5
v_call: TRBV5-1
cdr3_nt: TGCGCCAGCAGCGACCCGGGACAGGGAGAGACCCAGTACTTC
cdr3_aa: CASSDPGQGETQYF

clone_size: many
d_call: TRBD2
j_call: TRBJ2-7
v_call: TRBV12-3/TRBV12-4
cdr3_nt: TGTGCCAGCCTTCTAGCGGGAGTCTACGAGCAGTACTTC
cdr3_aa: CASLLAGVYEQYF

clone_size: -
d_call: -
j_call: TRBJ2-5
v_call: TRBV2
cdr3_nt: TGTGCCAGCAGTGATTTTATGGGACCGGAGACCCAGTACTTC
cdr3_aa: CASSDFMGPETQYF

clone_size: -
d_call: TRBD2
j_call: TRBJ2-5
v_call: TRBV15
cdr3_nt: TGTGCCACCAGCAGAGATCTGTTCGGGACTAGCGGGGGGAGGTACCAAGAGACCCAGTACTTC
cdr3_aa: CATSRDLFGTSGGRYQETQYF

clone_size: many
d_call: -
j_call: TRBJ2-1
v_call: TRBV21-1
cdr3_nt: TGTGCCAGCAGCCTAAGTAGGGACAGGGGTTTTATTGGAGATTACAATGAGCAGTTCTTC
cdr3_aa: CASSLSRDRGFIGDYNEQFF

clone_size: many
d_call: -
j_call: TRBJ2-2
v_call: TRBV10-3
cdr3_nt: TGTGCCATCAGTGATTCGGCAGGGGAAAACACCGGGGAGCTGTTTTTT
cdr3_aa: CAISDSAGENTGELFF

clone_size: many
d_call: -
j_call: TRBJ2-2
v_call: TRBV7-3
cdr3_nt: TGTGCCAGCAGCTTAACGCAGGGATGGGAGCTGTTTTTT
cdr3_aa: CASSLTQGWELFF

clone_size: -
d_call: TRBD2
j_call: TRBJ2-1
v_call: TRBV29-1
cdr3_nt: TGCAGCGTTGAACTAGCGGGAGTGTGGGATGAGCAGTTCTTC
cdr3_aa: CSVELAGVWDEQFF

clone_size: -
d_call: -
j_call: TRBJ2-3
v_call: TRBV7-2
cdr3_nt: TGTGCCAGCAGCCCCCTTGGGGGGGGCGGCGCAGATACGCAGTATTTT
cdr3_aa: CASSPLGGGGADTQYF

clone_size: many
d_call: TRBD1
j_call: TRBJ2-2
v_call: TRBV10-3
cdr3_nt: TGTGCCATCAGTGAGAGGACAGGGGCCCTAATCGGGGAGCTGTTTTTT
cdr3_aa: CAISERTGALIGELFF

clone_size: many
d_call: TRBD2
j_call: TRBJ2-2
v_call: TRBV5-1
cdr3_nt: TGCGCCAGCAGCTTGGGTCTAGCGGGAGCCACCGGGGAGCTGTTTTTT
cdr3_aa: CASSLGLAGATGELFF

clone_size: many
d_call: -
j_call: TRBJ2-1
v_call: TRBV3-1
cdr3_nt: TGTGCCAGCAGCGGCTCGCGGGGGCTGAACAATGAGCAGTTCTTC
cdr3_aa: CASSGSRGLNNEQFF

clone_size: few
d_call: -
j_call: TRBJ2-1
v_call: TRBV29-1
cdr3_nt: TGCAGCGTTCTTAGCGGAAAAACCTACAATGAGCAGTTCTTC
cdr3_aa: CSVLSGKTYNEQFF

clone_size: many
d_call: TRBD2
j_call: TRBJ2-7
v_call: TRBV7-2
cdr3_nt: TGTGCCAGCACTCACGGGAGGATCTCCTACGAGCAGTACTTC
cdr3_aa: CASTHGRISYEQYF

clone_size: -
d_call: -
j_call: TRBJ2-1
v_call: TRBV2
cdr3_nt: TGTGCCAGCAGTGAAGCGTCTAGTGGGGGGTTCTTC
cdr3_aa: CASSEASSGGFF

clone_size: -
d_call: TRBD2
j_call: TRBJ2-3
v_call: TRBV12-3/TRBV12-4
cdr3_nt: TGTGCCAGCATGATTGGCGGGAGAGATACGCAGTATTTT
cdr3_aa: CASMIGGRDTQYF

clone_size: few
d_call: -
j_call: TRBJ2-7
v_call: TRBV24-1
cdr3_nt: TGTGCCACCAGTACCCAGGTGATCTCCTACGAGCAGTACTTC
cdr3_aa: CATSTQVISYEQYF

clone_size: few
d_call: TRBD1
j_call: TRBJ2-1
v_call: TRBV7-2
cdr3_nt: TGTGCCCCCCCCTCCTGGGACAGGGGCAATGAGCAGTTCTTC
cdr3_aa: CAPPSWDRGNEQFF

clone_size: many
d_call: -
j_call: TRBJ1-5
v_call: TRBV20-1
cdr3_nt: TGCAGTGCTAGAGAGGGGAGCATCCAGCCCCAGCATTTT
cdr3_aa: CSAREGSIQPQHF

clone_size: -
d_call: TRBD1
j_call: TRBJ2-7
v_call: TRBV29-1
cdr3_nt: TGCAGCGTTGAAGGGACAGGGGACCAATCCTACGAGCAGTACTTC
cdr3_aa: CSVEGTGDQSYEQYF

clone_size: few
d_call: -
j_call: TRBJ2-7
v_call: TRBV10-3
cdr3_nt: TGTGCCATCAGTGATGTCAGCTTCTACGAGCAGTACTTC
cdr3_aa: CAISDVSFYEQYF

clone_size: few
d_call: TRBD2
j_call: TRBJ2-3
v_call: TRBV2
cdr3_nt: TGTGCCAGCAGTGATTGGGGAATTAGCGGGGACACAGATACGCAGTATTTT
cdr3_aa: CASSDWGISGDTDTQYF

clone_size: few
d_call: TRBD2
j_call: TRBJ2-7
v_call: TRBV20-1
cdr3_nt: TGCAGTGCTAGAGCGGGGGGGATCCTTTACGAGCAGTACTTC
cdr3_aa: CSARAGGILYEQYF

clone_size: -
d_call: -
j_call: TRBJ1-3
v_call: TRBV7-2
cdr3_nt: TGTGCCAGCAGCCTGGGCGCTGGAGGGATGGACACCATATATTTT
cdr3_aa: CASSLGAGGMDTIYF

clone_size: many
d_call: -
j_call: TRBJ2-1
v_call: TRBV6-4
cdr3_nt: TGTGCCAGCAGTGGGGACACAGGGAATGAGCAGTTCTTC
cdr3_aa: CASSGDTGNEQFF

clone_size: few
d_call: -
j_call: TRBJ2-5
v_call: TRBV20-1
cdr3_nt: TGCAGTGCTAGGGCCCGCAACCAAGAGACCCAGTACTTC
cdr3_aa: CSARARNQETQYF

clone_size: many
d_call: TRBD2
j_call: TRBJ2-5
v_call: TRBV12-3/TRBV12-4
cdr3_nt: TGTGCCAGCAGTTCGACTAGCGGGGGGTCAGAGACCCAGTACTTC
cdr3_aa: CASSSTSGGSETQYF

clone_size: many
d_call: -
j_call: TRBJ2-7
v_call: TRBV5-1
cdr3_nt: TGCGCCAGCAGCTTCGGACAGAGAGACGAGCAGTACTTC
cdr3_aa: CASSFGQRDEQYF

clone_size: many
d_call: TRBD1
j_call: TRBJ2-3
v_call: TRBV5-1
cdr3_nt: TGCGCCAGCAGCGCCGGGACAGGGAGGAGATCACAGACAGATACGCAGTATTTT
cdr3_aa: CASSAGTGRRSQTDTQYF

clone_size: once
d_call: TRBD2
j_call: TRBJ2-7
v_call: TRBV9
cdr3_nt: TGTGCCAGCAGCCCCTCCGGTTGGAGCGGGAGTTACGAGCAGTACTTC
cdr3_aa: CASSPSGWSGSYEQYF

clone_size: -
d_call: TRBD1
j_call: TRBJ2-7
v_call: TRBV29-1
cdr3_nt: TGCAGCGTCCCCCGGGACAGGGGACGACTACGCGAGCAGTACTTC
cdr3_aa: CSVPRDRGRLREQYF

clone_size: -
d_call: -
j_call: TRBJ2-7
v_call: TRBV7-2
cdr3_nt: TGTGCCAGCAGCTTCTACCGGGACTCCACCTACGAGCAGTACTTC
cdr3_aa: CASSFYRDSTYEQYF

clone_size: -
d_call: -
j_call: TRBJ2-3
v_call: TRBV10-3
cdr3_nt: TGTGCCATGAATCGGAGCACAGATACGCAGTATTTT
cdr3_aa: CAMNRSTDTQYF